This T cell receptor (beta chain) derives from a study of T cells in Graves' hyperthyroidism and ophthalmopathy. V was cut by 2 bases and J by 2 bases, with 7 bases left in between. The CDR3 length is 13 residues. Germline V gives CDR1 MNHEY, CDR2 SMNVEV (reference sequence). Diagnosis rested on symptoms, serum thyroxine and TRAb, thyroid ultrasound, and orbital computed tomography. TCR beta CDR3 regions were amplified from RNA transcripts. In the first-round RT-PCR of the TCR CDR3, the HTBI primer set was used. TCRdb ran MiXCR on the multiplex PCR reads and lists one entry per CDR3 protein. Of about half a million distinct CDR3 sequences in the sample, 20% to 25% were seen once.

This clonotype was obtained from a woman aged 70 to 79 with Graves' ophthalmopathy. Sample: blood. The V and J genes are TRBV27 and TRBJ2-7; D gene ambiguous. The CDR3 DNA follows: TGTGCCAGCAGTTTAGCTATGACCTACGAGCAGTACTTC. Its translation: CASSLAMTYEQYF.